These 27 T cell receptor beta chains share one sample of origin, sequenced in a study of beta chain features in type 1 diabetes. Isolated RNA was reverse transcribed in full, so expressed TCRB transcripts were sequenced. Measured with immunoSEQ multiplex PCR; TCRdb has only the in-frame clones, and not every one. The sample holds roughly 380,000 clones, roughly 21% seen once. The sample comprised naive CD4+ T cells from blood. Source of these receptors: a woman between 18 and 29 years old in good health.

This clone has just a few counts. The chain has TRBV4-2 and TRBJ2-7; 11 nucleotides agree with TRBD2. Trimming removed 0 bases from V and 4 bases from J; junction bases left unmatched: 11. Germline CDR1 reads LGHNA; CDR2 reads YNFKEQ. This CDR3 is built from 18 residues. CDR3 region: CASSQEFLAGGGTYEQYF. The CDR3 DNA reads as TGTGCCAGCAGCCAAGAATTCCTAGCGGGAGGAGGGACATACGAGCAGTACTTC.

The chain joins TRBV30 to TRBJ2-3, with D unclear. The V gene lost 2 bases and the J gene lost 4 bases, with 7 bases spanning the gap. In germline, CDR1 is GTSNPN, CDR2 SVGIG (reference sequence). There are 12 residues in the CDR3. CDR3 DNA sequence: TGTGCCTGGAGTAGTGCGGCAGATACGCAGTATTTT. This translates into CAWSSAADTQYF.

This sequence joins TRBV30 and TRBJ2-7; 7 positions match TRBD1. CDR1 is GTSNPN and CDR2 is SVGIG in the germline V gene (reference sequence). The ends lost 1 base at V and 5 bases at J; junction bases unmatched: 8. The CDR3 contains 14 residues. The CDR3 loop is CAWSDGTEGDEQYF. The CDR3 nucleotides are TGTGCCTGGAGTGACGGGACAGAGGGCGACGAGCAGTACTTC.

There are a few counts of this clone. This sequence joins TRBV9 and TRBJ1-4, with D possibly TRBD1 on 5 matching bases. The CDR3 is made up of 16 amino acids. Trimming stripped 3 bases from V and 8 bases from J, with 20 bases between. The germline gives CDR1 SGDLS, CDR2 YYNGEE. The CDR3 spells CASSGKQATLGEKLFF. CDR3 DNA sequence: TGTGCCAGCAGCGGAAAACAGGCCACCCTTGGGGAAAAACTGTTTTTT.

This clone showed up just a few times. Here the CDR3 DNA reads TGTGCCAGCAGTCCCCTCAGGGGGGCAAAAAAGACCCAGTACTTC. It codes for CASSPLRGAKKTQYF. This chain connects TRBV2 to TRBJ2-5, with a weak D call TRBD1 (7 bases). CDR3 length: 15 residues. From germline, CDR1 is SNHLY and CDR2 FYNNEI. V was pared by 5 bases and J by 6 bases, with 19 bases between.

This chain joins TRBV14 and TRBJ2-7, with TRBD1 as a possible D gene (7 bases). Trimming stripped 1 base from V and 6 bases from J, with 16 bases between. The CDR3 sequence is 15 residues long. Germline CDR1 is SGHDN and CDR2 is FVKESK. CDR3: CASSQVQGGRGEQYF. The CDR3 nucleotides read TGTGCCAGCAGCCAAGTTCAGGGGGGAAGGGGCGAGCAGTACTTC.

This clone was seen only a few times. This sequence joins TRBV2 and TRBJ2-5; 7 positions agree with TRBD2. The CDR3 consists of 15 residues. Germline V CDR1 and CDR2: SNHLY, FYNNEI. With V trimmed by 7 bases and J by 2 bases, 10 bases remained unmatched. CDR3 DNA: TGTGCCAGCACTCGAGATAGCGGGCCTCAAGAGACCCAGTACTTC. It codes for CASTRDSGPQETQYF.

The gene calls are TRBV6-5 and TRBJ2-5; TRBD2 matches at 8 bases. Per germline, CDR1 MNHEY and CDR2 SVGAGI. The CDR3 consists of 15 residues. The junction had 17 bases not matched to a gene; V was cut back by 10 bases and J by 7 bases. The DNA of the CDR3 is TGTGCCACCAGAGAGGCGGGAGGCCCCTGGGCGACCCAGTACTTC. It is translated as CATREAGGPWATQYF.

The sample holds a few counts of this clone. The rearrangement links TRBV29-1 to TRBJ1-2; 8 nucleotides line up with TRBD1. Looked up from germline, CDR1 is SQVTM and CDR2 is ANQGSEA. V lost 1 base to trimming and J lost 3 bases; unmatched junction nucleotides: 1. This CDR3 has 13 residues. This CDR3 reads CSVEGQGYYGYTF. DNA for the CDR3: TGCAGCGTTGAAGGACAGGGGTACTATGGCTACACCTTC.

There are a few counts of this clone. The chain recombines TRBV10-3 with TRBJ2-7, with 8 bases identical to TRBD1. Germline CDR1 ENHRY, CDR2 SYGVKD. There are 15 residues in the CDR3. Losses at the gene ends were 6 bases for V and 4 bases for J; bases not matched to a gene: 11. The CDR3 DNA reads TGTGCCATCAGCGGAGCAGGGGGCACTGGTTACGAGCAGTACTTC. Its protein product is CAISGAGGTGYEQYF.

This clone turned up a few times. V is TRBV7-2 and J is TRBJ2-1; 8 bases map to TRBD2. This CDR3 has 15 residues. The V and J ends lost 4 bases and 1 base, in that order; junction bases with no gene match: 3. CDR1 and CDR2 from the germline V gene are SGHTA and FQGNSA. CDR3 sequence: CASSSGLASYNEQFF. The CDR3 DNA reads TGTGCCAGCAGCTCAGGACTAGCTTCCTACAATGAGCAGTTCTTC.

This clone came up a few times. J is TRBJ2-3 and V is TRBV12-5; a possible D gene is TRBD1 (5 bases). Germline V gene data show CDR1 as LGHNT and CDR2 as FRNRAP. V dropped 1 base and J dropped 2 bases, with 7 bases sitting between them. The CDR3 sequence is 14 residues long. CDR3 sequence reads: CASGLDRFTDTQYF. CDR3 DNA: TGTGCTAGTGGTTTGGACAGGTTCACAGATACGCAGTATTTT.

This clone was counted only a few times. The chain links TRBV30 to TRBJ1-1; D perhaps matches TRBD1 (5 bases). The germline gives CDR1 GTSNPN, CDR2 SVGIG (reference sequence). The CDR3 contains 14 residues. The ends were cut back, 0 bases at V and 1 base at J, with 9 bases in the middle. Here the CDR3 reads CAWSVWGTNTEAFF. In DNA, the CDR3 is TGTGCCTGGAGTGTGTGGGGCACGAACACTGAAGCTTTCTTT.

The rearrangement joins TRBV7-2 to TRBJ2-5; D perhaps matches TRBD1 (6 bases). The V gene lost 5 bases and the J gene lost 2 bases, with 12 bases spanning the gap. Germline CDR1 is SGHTA and CDR2 is FQGNSA. The CDR3 length is 14 residues. CDR3 nucleotides: TGTGCCAGCAGCCTGTACAGGGTTCAAGAGACCCAGTACTTC. Translated: CASSLYRVQETQYF. The variable domain in full, completed from reference TRBV7-2 and TRBJ2-5, reads GAGVSQSPSNKVTEKGKDVELRCDPISGHTALYWYRQSLGQGLEFLIYFQGNSAPDKSGLPSDRFSAERTGGSVSTLTIQRTQQEDSAVYLCASSLYRVQETQYFGPGTRLLVL.

Only a few counts were recorded for this clone. The rearrangement joins TRBV18 to TRBJ2-3, with D possibly being TRBD1 (6 bases). There are 15 residues in the CDR3. Trimming shortened V by 4 bases and J by 2 bases, and 13 bases separated the two germline ends. Per germline, CDR1 KGHSH and CDR2 LQKENI. The CDR3: CASSLQGAPTDTQYF. Here the CDR3 DNA reads TGTGCCAGCTCACTACAGGGAGCCCCCACAGATACGCAGTATTTT.

This clone was seen more than once but under ten times. The V and J genes are TRBV9 and TRBJ2-1; TRBD2 agrees at 9 bases. Germline CDR1 and CDR2: SGDLS and YYNGEE. The junction had 12 bases not matched to a gene; V was cut back by 2 bases and J by 9 bases. The CDR3 contains 16 residues. The CDR3 DNA reads as TGTGCCAGCAGCGTCAGAGGGCGGGAGGGAGCAATTGAGCAGTTCTTC. Translated: CASSVRGREGAIEQFF. Drawing the rest from reference TRBV9 and TRBJ2-1, the complete variable domain is DSGVTQTPKHLITATGQRVTLRCSPRSGDLSVYWYQQSLDQGLQFLIQYYNGEERAKGNILERFSAQQFPDLHSELNLSSLELGDSALYFCASSVRGREGAIEQFFGPGTRLTVL.

The chain employs TRBV5-1 and TRBJ1-2, with D perhaps TRBD1 (5 bases). The CDR3 has 14 amino acids. Between the trimmed V and J ends, which lost 4 bases and 1 base, there was a span of 11 bases. The germline V gene has CDR1 SGHRS and CDR2 YFSETQ. CDR3 residues: CASSATAFNYGYTF. The CDR3 region has the DNA TGCGCCAGCAGCGCGACAGCATTTAACTATGGCTACACCTTC.

The chain links TRBV9 to TRBJ1-2, with 9 bases fitting TRBD1. Germline V gene sequence: CDR1 SGDLS, CDR2 YYNGEE. CDR3 size: 16 residues. Trimming cost V 2 bases and J 3 bases; bases outside gene matches: 8. This CDR3 reads CASSVSGTGLDYGYTF. For the CDR3, the DNA is TGTGCCAGCAGCGTGAGCGGGACAGGGTTAGACTATGGCTACACCTTC.

This clone has a handful of counts. The chain recombines TRBV7-2 with TRBJ2-3; TRBD2 matches 8 bases. The germline CDR1 and CDR2 sequences are SGHTA and FQGNSA. The V gene end was trimmed by 1 base and the J gene end by 5 bases; junction bases not matched to a gene: 5. The CDR3 has 15 residues. CDR3 region: CASSLELAVLDTQYF. CDR3 bases: TGTGCCAGCAGCTTAGAACTAGCGGTGTTAGATACGCAGTATTTT.

As concerns this clone: Other DNA variants within this sample encode the same CDR3. This chain connects TRBV18 to TRBJ2-3; tentatively, D is TRBD2 (5 bases). CDR1 and CDR2 (germline): KGHSH, LQKENI. The CDR3 extends over 13 amino acids. Trimming took off 0 bases at V and 6 bases at J, with 7 bases between the two ends. The DNA for the CDR3 is TGTGCCAGCTCACCACCGGGAGCCGATACGCAGTATTTT. It codes for CASSPPGADTQYF.

This clone was recorded a few times. The J gene is TRBJ2-7, the V gene TRBV7-9; 7 nucleotides line up with TRBD2. Germline values: CDR1 SEHNR, CDR2 FQNEAQ (reference sequence). V shed 0 bases, J shed 5 bases, and the junction held 10 bases outside the gene matches. CDR3 length equals 16 residues. In DNA, the CDR3 is TGTGCCAGCAGCTTAGCGCTAGCGGCAGGGAGCCACGAGCAGTACTTC. The encoded protein is CASSLALAAGSHEQYF.

In this sample, this clone turned up a few times. The chain joins TRBV29-1 to TRBJ1-1, with D perhaps matching TRBD1 (5 bases). V was pared by 7 bases and J by 5 bases, with 14 bases between. Per germline, CDR1 SQVTM and CDR2 ANQGSEA. This CDR3 region has 12 residues. CDR3 nucleotides: TGCAGCGCAGCCCAGGGATCGACTGAAGCTTTCTTT. This translates into CSAAQGSTEAFF.

This clone was detected a few times. This chain connects TRBV2 to TRBJ2-3; no reliable D call. The CDR3 length is 12 residues. The germline CDR1 and CDR2 sequences are SNHLY and FYNNEI. The V end lost 7 bases, the J end lost 5 bases, and 10 bases lay between the germline ends. CDR3 DNA: TGTGCCAGCAACCACTTTGGAGATACGCAGTATTTT. Translation: CASNHFGDTQYF.

This clone was picked up a small number of times. The chain recombines TRBV14 with TRBJ2-2; D not resolved. Germline CDR1 is SGHDN and CDR2 is FVKESK. Between the trimmed V and J ends, which lost 1 base and 3 bases, there was a span of 9 bases. The CDR3 consists of 15 residues. CDR3 region: CASSQAAAYTGELFF. For the CDR3, the DNA is TGTGCCAGCAGCCAAGCGGCAGCGTACACCGGGGAGCTGTTTTTT.

This rearrangement joins TRBV15 to TRBJ1-4; a weak D match, TRBD1 (5 bases). Between the trimmed V and J ends, which lost 1 base and 6 bases, there was a span of 18 bases. CDR3 length: 17 residues. Germline-derived CDR1 and CDR2 are LNHNV and YYDKDF (reference sequence). The DNA for the CDR3 is TGTGCCACCAGCAGAGTTGTGACAGACAACCGTTATGAAAAACTGTTTTTT. It codes for CATSRVVTDNRYEKLFF.

This clone came up a few times. CDR3 sequence (DNA): TGTGCCAGCGGCTCGACTAGCGGGAACGGGGGTGAGCAGTTCTTC. Translating it yields CASGSTSGNGGEQFF. The chain combines TRBV9 with TRBJ2-1; 11 nucleotides line up with TRBD2. CDR3 length: 15 residues. V shed 7 bases, J shed 9 bases, and the junction held 12 bases outside the gene matches. CDR1 and CDR2 (germline): SGDLS, YYNGEE.

The chain uses TRBV2 and TRBJ2-7, with 14 nucleotides matching TRBD2. CDR1 is SNHLY, CDR2 FYNNEI, per germline. This CDR3 region has 13 residues. Losses at the gene ends were 10 bases for V and 5 bases for J; bases not matched to a gene: 4. CDR3: CANPGLAGDEQYF. The CDR3 bases are TGTGCCAACCCGGGACTAGCGGGAGACGAGCAGTACTTC.